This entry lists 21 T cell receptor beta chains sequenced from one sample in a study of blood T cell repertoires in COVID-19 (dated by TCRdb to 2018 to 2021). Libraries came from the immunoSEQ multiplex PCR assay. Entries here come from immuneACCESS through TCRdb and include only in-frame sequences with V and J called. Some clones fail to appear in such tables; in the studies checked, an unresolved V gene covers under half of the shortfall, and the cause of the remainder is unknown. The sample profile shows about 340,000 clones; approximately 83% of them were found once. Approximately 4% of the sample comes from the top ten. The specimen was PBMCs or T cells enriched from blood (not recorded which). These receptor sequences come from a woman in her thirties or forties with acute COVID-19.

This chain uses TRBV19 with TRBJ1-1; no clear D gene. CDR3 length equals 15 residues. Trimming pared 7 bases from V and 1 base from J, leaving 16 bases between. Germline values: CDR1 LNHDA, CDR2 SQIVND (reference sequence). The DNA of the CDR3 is TGTGCCAGTAATTCATGGAGTTCTGGGAACACTGAAGCTTTCTTT. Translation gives CASNSWSSGNTEAFF.

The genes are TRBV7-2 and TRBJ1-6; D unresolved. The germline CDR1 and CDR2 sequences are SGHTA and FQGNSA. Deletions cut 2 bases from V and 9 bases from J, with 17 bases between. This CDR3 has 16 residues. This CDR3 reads CASSLISTTSGSPLHF. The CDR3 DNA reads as TGTGCCAGCAGCTTAATTTCGACTACCTCGGGTTCACCCCTCCACTTT.

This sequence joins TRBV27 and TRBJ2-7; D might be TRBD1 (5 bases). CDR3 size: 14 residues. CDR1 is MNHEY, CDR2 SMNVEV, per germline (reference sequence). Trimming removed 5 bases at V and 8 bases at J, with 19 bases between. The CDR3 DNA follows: TGTGCCAGCAGTCCAGGGCCCCCGGCCTGGCAGCAGTACTTC. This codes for CASSPGPPAWQQYF.

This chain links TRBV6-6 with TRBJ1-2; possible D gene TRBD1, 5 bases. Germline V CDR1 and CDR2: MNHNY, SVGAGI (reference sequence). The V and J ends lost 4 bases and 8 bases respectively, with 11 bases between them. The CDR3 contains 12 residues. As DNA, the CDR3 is TGTGCCAGCAGTTTACAGGTTATGGGCTACACCTTC. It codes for CASSLQVMGYTF.

CDR3 DNA sequence: TGTGCCAGCAGTTACTCGATCGGTTTTTACGAGCAGTACTTC. It specifies CASSYSIGFYEQYF. The chain joins TRBV6-5 to TRBJ2-7; D gene ambiguous. The CDR3 spans 14 residues. The V gene's germline CDR1 is MNHEY and CDR2 SVGAGI. Trimming cost V 0 bases and J 4 bases, with 10 bases left between them.

The chain's CDR3 is CASSLVQGAFPDTQYF. The CDR3, as DNA: TGTGCCAGCAGCTTAGTGCAGGGGGCTTTTCCAGATACGCAGTATTTT. The chain has TRBV11-1 and TRBJ2-3; 8 bases are shared with TRBD1. Losses at the gene ends were 1 base for V and 4 bases for J; bases not matched to a gene: 7. The length of the CDR3 is 16 residues. Germline V gives CDR1 SGHAT, CDR2 FQDESV (reference sequence).

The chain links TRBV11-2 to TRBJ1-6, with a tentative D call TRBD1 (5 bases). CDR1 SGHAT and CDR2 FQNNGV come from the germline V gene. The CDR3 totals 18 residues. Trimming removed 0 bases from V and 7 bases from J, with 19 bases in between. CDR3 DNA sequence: TGTGCCAGCAGCTTAGATCTTTGGGGGGGTAAGGGGAATTCACCCCTCCACTTT. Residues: CASSLDLWGGKGNSPLHF.

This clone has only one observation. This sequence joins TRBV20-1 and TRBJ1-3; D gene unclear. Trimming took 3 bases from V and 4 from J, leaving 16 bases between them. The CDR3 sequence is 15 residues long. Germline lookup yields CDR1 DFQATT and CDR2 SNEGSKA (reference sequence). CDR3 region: CSASEQATRGNTIYF. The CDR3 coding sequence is TGCAGTGCTAGTGAGCAGGCGACCAGGGGAAACACCATATATTTT.

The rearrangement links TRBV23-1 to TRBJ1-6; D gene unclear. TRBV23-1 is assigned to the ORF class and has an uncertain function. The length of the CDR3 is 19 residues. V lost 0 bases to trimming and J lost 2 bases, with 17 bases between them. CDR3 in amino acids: CASSQSRFGQVPYNSPLHF. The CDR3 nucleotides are TGCGCCAGCAGTCAATCCCGTTTTGGGCAGGTCCCCTATAATTCACCCCTCCACTTT.

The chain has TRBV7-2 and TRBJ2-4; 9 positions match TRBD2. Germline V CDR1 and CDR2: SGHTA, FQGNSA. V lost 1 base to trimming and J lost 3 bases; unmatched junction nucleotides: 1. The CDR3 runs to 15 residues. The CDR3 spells CASSLGTSVKNIQYF. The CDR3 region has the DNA TGTGCCAGCAGCTTAGGGACTAGCGTCAAAAACATTCAGTACTTC.

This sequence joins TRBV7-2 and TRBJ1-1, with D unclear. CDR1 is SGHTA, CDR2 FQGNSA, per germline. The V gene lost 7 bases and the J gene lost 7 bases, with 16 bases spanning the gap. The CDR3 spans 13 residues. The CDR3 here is CASTHPSPGEAFF. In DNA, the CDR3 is TGTGCCAGCACCCACCCATCTCCAGGTGAAGCTTTCTTT.

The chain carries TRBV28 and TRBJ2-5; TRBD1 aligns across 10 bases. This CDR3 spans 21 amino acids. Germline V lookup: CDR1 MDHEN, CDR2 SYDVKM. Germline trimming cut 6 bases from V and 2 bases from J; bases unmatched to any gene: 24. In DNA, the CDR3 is TGTGCCAGCAGCTTCTCCCAGACCTCCGGGACAGGGGATGGAAGTCAAGAGACCCAGTACTTC. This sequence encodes CASSFSQTSGTGDGSQETQYF.

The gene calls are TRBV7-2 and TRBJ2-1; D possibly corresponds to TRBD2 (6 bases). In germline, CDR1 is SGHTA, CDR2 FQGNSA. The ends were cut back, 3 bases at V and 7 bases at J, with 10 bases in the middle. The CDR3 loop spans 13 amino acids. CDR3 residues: CASSLGTVNEQFF. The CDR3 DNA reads TGTGCCAGCAGCTTGGGGACTGTGAATGAGCAGTTCTTC.

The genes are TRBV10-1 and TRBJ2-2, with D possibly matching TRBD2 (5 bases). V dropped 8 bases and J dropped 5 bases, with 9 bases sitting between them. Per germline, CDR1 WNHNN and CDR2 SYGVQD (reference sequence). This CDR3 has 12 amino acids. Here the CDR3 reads CASARETGELFF. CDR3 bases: TGCGCCAGCGCTCGGGAAACCGGGGAGCTGTTTTTT.

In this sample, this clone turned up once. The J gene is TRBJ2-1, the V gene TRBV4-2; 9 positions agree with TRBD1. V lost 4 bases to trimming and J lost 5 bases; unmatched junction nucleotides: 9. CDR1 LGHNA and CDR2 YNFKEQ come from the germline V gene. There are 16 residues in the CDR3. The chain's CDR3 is CASSRSGTGSHNEQFF. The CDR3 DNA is TGTGCCAGCAGCCGCTCCGGGACAGGGTCCCACAATGAGCAGTTCTTC.

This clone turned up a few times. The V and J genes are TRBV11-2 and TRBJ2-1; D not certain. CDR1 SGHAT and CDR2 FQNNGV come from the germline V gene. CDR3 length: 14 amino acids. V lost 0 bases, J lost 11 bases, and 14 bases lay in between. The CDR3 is CASSLDPVQYKQFF. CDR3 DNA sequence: TGTGCCAGCAGCTTAGATCCCGTTCAGTATAAGCAGTTCTTC. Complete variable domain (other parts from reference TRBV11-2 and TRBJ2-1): EAGVAQSPRYKIIEKRQSVAFWCNPISGHATLYWYQQILGQGPKLLIQFQNNGVVDDSQLPKDRFSAERLKGVDSTLKIQPAKLEDSAVYLCASSLDPVQYKQFFGPGTRLTVL.

Written as DNA, the CDR3 is TGTGCCAGCAGCTTGGATGAGAGAGGTACGCAGTATTTT. This codes for CASSLDERGTQYF. The chain joins TRBV5-4 to TRBJ2-3; D is unresolved. The V gene's germline CDR1 is SGHNT and CDR2 YYREEE (reference sequence). CDR3 size: 13 residues. The V gene lost 0 bases and the J gene lost 8 bases, with 10 bases spanning the gap.

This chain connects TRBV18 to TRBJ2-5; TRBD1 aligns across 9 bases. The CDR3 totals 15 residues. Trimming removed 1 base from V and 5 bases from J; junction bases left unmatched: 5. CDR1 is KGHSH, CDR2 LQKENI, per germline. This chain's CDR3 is CASSPQQGAMETQYF. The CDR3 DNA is TGTGCCAGCTCACCACAACAGGGGGCCATGGAGACCCAGTACTTC.

The CDR3 DNA reads TGCGCCAGCAGCCAAGGCGGGAGCCTGGGGACTAGAGAGACCCAGTACTTC. This encodes CASSQGGSLGTRETQYF. This chain joins TRBV4-1 and TRBJ2-5, with TRBD2 matching 8 bases. The CDR3 has 17 residues. Germline V gene lookup returns CDR1 MGHRA and CDR2 YSYEKL. The ends lost 1 base at V and 4 bases at J; junction bases unmatched: 11.

DNA for the CDR3: TGTGCCAGCACACGGGACAGGGGATTTGCAGAGACCCAGTACTTC. Its translation: CASTRDRGFAETQYF. V gene TRBV28 combines with J gene TRBJ2-5, with 10 bases identical to TRBD1. CDR3 size: 15 residues. Germline V gene data show CDR1 as MDHEN and CDR2 as SYDVKM. Trimming at V came to 7 bases and at J to 4 bases, leaving 9 bases not matched to a gene.

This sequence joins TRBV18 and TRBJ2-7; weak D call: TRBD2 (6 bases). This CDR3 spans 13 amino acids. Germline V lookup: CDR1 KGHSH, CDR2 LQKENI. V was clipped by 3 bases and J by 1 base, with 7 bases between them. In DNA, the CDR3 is TGTGCCAGCTCACCCCGGGGGTCCTACGAGCAGTACTTC. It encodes CASSPRGSYEQYF.